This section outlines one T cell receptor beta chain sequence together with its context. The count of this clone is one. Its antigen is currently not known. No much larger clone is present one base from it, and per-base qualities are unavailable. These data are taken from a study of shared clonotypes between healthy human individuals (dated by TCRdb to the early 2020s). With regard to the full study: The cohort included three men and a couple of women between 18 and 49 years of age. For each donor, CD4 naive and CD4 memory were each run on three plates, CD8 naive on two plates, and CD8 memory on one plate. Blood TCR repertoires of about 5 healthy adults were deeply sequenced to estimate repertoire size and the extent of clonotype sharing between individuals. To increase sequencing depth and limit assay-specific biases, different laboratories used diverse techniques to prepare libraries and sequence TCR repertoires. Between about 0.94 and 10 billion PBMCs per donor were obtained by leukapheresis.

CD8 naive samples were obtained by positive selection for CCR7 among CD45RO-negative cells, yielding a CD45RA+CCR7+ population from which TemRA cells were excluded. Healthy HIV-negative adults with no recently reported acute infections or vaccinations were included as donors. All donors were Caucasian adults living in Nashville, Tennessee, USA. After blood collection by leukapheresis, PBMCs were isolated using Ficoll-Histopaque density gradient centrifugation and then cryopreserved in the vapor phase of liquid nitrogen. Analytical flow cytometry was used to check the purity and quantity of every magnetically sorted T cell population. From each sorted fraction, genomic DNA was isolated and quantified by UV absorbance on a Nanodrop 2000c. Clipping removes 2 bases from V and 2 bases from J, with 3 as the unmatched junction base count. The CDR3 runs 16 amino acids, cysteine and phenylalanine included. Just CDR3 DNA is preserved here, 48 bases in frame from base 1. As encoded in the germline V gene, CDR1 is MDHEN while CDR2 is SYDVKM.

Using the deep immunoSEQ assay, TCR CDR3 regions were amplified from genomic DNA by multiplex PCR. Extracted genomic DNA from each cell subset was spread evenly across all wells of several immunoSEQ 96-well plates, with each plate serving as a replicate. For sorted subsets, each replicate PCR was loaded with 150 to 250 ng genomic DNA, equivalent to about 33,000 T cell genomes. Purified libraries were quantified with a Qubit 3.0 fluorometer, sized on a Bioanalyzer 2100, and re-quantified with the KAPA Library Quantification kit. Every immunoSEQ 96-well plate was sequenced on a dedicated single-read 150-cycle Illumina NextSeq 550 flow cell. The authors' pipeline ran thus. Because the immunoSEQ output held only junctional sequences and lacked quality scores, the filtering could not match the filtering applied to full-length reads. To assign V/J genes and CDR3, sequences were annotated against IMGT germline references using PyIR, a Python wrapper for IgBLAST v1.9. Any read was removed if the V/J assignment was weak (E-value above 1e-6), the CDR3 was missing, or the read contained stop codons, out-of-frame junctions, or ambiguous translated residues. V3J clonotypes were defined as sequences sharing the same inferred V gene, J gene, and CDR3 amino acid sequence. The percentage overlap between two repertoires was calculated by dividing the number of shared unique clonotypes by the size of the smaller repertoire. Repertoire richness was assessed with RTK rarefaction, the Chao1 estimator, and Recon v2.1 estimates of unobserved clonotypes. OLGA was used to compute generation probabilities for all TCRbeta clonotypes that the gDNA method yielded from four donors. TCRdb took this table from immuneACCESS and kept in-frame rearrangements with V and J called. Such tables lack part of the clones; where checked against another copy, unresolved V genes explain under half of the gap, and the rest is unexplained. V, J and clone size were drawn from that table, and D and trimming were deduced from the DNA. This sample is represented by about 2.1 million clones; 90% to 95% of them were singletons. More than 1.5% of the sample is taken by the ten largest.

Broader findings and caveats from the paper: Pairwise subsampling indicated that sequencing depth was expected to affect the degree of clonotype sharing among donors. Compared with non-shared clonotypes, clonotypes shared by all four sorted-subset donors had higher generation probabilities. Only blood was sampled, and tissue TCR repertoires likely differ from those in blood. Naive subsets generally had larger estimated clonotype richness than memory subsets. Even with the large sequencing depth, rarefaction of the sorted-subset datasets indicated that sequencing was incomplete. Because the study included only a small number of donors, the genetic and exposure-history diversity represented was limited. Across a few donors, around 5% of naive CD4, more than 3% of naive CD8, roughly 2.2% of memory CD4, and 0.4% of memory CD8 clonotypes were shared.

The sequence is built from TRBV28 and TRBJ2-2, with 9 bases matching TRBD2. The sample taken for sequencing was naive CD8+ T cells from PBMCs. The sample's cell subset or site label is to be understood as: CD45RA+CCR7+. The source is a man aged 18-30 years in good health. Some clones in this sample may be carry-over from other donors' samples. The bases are TGTGCCAGCAGTTTAATTAGCGGGAGTAACACCGGGGAGCTGTTTTTT. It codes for CASSLISGSNTGELFF.